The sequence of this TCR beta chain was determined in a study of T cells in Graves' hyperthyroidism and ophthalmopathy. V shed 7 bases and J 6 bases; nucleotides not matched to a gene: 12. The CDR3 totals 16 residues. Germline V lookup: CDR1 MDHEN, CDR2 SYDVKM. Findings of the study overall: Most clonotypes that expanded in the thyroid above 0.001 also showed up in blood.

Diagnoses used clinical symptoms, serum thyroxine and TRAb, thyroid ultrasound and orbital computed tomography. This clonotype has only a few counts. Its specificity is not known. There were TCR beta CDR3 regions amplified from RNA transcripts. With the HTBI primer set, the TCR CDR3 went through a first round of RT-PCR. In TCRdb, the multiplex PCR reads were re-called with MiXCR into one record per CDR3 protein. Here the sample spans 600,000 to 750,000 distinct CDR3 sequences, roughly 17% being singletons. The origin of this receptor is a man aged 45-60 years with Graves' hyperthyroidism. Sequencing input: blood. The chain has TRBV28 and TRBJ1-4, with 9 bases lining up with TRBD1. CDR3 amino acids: CASTVPGQGQDEKLFF. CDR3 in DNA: TGTGCCAGCACCGTCCCGGGACAGGGCCAGGATGAAAAACTGTTTTTT.